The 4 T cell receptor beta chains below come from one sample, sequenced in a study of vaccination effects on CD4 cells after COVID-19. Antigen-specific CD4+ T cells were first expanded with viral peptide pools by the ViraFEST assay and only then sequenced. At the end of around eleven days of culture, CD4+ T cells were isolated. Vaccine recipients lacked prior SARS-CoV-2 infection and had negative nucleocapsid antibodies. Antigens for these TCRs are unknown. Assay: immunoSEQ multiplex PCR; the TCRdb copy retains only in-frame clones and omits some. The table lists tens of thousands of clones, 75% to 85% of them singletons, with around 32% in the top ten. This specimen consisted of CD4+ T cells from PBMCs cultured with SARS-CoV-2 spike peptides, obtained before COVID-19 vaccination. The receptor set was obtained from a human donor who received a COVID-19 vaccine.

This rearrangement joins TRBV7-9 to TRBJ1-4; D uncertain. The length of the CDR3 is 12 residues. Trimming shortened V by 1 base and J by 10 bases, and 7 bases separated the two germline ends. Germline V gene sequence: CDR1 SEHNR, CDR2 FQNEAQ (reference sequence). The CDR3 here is CASSLVPGKLFF. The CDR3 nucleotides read TGTGCCAGCAGCTTAGTTCCCGGAAAACTGTTTTTT.

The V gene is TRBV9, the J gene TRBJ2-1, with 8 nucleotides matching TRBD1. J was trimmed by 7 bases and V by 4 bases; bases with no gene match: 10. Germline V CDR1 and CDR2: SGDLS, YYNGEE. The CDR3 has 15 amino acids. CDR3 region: CASSPRQGLRNEQFF. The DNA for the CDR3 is TGTGCCAGCAGCCCCCGACAGGGGCTTAGAAATGAGCAGTTCTTC.

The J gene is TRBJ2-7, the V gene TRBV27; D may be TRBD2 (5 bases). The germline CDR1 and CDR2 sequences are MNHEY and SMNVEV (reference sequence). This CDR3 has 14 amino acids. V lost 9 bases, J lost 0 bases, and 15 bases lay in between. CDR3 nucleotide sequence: TGTGCCAGTCAGATAGCGCCGACCTCCTACGAGCAGTACTTC. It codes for CASQIAPTSYEQYF.

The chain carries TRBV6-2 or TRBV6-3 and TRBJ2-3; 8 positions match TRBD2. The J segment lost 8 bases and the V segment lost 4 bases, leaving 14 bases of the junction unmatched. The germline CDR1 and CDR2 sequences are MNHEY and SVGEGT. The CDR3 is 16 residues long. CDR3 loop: CASSSPLERGRGTQYF. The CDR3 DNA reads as TGTGCCAGCAGTTCCCCCTTGGAGCGGGGGCGCGGTACGCAGTATTTT.